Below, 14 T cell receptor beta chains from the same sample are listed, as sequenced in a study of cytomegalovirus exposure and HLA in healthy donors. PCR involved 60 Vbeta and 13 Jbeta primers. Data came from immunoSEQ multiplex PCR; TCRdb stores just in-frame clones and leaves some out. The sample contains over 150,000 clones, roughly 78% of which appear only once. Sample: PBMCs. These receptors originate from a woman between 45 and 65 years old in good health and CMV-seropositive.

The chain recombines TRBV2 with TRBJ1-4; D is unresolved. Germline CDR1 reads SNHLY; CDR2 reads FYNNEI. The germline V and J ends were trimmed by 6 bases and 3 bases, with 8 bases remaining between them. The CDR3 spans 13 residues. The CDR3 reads CASRYRANEKLFF. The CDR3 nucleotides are TGTGCCAGCAGGTATAGAGCTAATGAAAAACTGTTTTTT.

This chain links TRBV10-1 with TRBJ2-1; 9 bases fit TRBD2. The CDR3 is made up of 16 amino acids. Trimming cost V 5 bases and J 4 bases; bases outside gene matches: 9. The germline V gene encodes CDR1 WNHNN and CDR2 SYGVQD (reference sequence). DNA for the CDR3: TGCGCCAGCAGTTCACTAGCGGGCTCCTTTTACAATGAGCAGTTCTTC. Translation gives CASSSLAGSFYNEQFF.

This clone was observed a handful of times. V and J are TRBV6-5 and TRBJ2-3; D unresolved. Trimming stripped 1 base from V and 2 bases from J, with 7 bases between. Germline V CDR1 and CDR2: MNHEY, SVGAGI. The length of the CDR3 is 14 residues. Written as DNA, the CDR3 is TGTGCCAGCAGTTACTGGGCAGACACAGATACGCAGTATTTT. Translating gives CASSYWADTDTQYF.

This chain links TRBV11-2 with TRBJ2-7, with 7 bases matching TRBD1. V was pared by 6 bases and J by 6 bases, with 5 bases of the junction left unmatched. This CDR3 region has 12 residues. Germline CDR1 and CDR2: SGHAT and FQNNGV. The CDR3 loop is CASRRQGVEQYF. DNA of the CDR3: TGTGCCAGCAGGCGACAGGGAGTCGAGCAGTACTTC.

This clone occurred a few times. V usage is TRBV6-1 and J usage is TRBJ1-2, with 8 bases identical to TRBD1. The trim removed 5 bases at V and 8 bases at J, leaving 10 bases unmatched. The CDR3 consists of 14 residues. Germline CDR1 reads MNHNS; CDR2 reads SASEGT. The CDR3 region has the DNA TGTGCCAGCAGTCGGGACAGGTTGGTCTCCGGCTACACCTTC. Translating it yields CASSRDRLVSGYTF.

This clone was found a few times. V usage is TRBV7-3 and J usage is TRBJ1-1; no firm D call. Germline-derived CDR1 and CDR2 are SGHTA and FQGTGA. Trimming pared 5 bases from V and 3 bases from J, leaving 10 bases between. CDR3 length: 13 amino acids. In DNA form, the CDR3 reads TGTGCCAGCAGCCATCTCCTAGACACTGAAGCTTTCTTT. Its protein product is CASSHLLDTEAFF.

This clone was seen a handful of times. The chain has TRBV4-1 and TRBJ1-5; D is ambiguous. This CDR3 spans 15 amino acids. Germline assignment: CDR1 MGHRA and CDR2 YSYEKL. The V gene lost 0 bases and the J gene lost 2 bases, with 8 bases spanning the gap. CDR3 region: CASSQERTGNQPQHF. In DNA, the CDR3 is TGCGCCAGCAGCCAAGAGCGAACAGGCAATCAGCCCCAGCATTTT.

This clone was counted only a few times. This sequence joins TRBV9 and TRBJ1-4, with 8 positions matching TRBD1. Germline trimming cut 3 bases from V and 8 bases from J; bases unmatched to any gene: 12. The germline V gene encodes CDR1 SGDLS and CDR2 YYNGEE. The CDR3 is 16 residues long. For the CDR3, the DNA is TGTGCCAGCAGCGCCCCCAGGGGGCAGGGAGAGGAAAAACTGTTTTTT. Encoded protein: CASSAPRGQGEEKLFF.

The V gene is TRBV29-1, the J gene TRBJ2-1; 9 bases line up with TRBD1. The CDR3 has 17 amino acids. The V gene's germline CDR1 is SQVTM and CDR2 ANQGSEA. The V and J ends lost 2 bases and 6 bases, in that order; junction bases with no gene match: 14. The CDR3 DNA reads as TGCAGCGTTGAAACTAACAAAGGCCTACAGGGGGCCAATGAGCAGTTCTTC. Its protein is CSVETNKGLQGANEQFF.

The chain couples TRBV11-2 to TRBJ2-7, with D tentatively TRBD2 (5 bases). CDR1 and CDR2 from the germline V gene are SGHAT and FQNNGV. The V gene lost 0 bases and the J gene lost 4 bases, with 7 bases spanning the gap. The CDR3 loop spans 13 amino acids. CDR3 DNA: TGTGCCAGCAGCTTAGACTCGGGATACGAGCAGTACTTC. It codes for CASSLDSGYEQYF.

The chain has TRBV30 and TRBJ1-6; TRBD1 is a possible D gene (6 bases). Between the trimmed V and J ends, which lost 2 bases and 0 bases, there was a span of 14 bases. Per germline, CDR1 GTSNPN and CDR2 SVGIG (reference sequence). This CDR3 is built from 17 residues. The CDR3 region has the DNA TGTGCCTGGAGTTGGGGGACATTAAGCTCCTATAATTCACCCCTCCACTTT. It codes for CAWSWGTLSSYNSPLHF.

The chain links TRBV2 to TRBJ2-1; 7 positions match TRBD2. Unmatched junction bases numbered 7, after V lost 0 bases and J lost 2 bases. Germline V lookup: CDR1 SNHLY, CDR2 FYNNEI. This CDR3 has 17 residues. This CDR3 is CASSEALPGLTYNEQFF. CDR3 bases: TGTGCCAGCAGTGAAGCGCTTCCGGGACTAACCTACAATGAGCAGTTCTTC.

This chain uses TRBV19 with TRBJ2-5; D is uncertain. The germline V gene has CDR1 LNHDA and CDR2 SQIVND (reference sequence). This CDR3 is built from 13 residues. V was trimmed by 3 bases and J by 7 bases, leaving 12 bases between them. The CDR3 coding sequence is TGTGCCAGTAGTATGGGCCGCGCAGGGACCCAGTACTTC. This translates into CASSMGRAGTQYF.

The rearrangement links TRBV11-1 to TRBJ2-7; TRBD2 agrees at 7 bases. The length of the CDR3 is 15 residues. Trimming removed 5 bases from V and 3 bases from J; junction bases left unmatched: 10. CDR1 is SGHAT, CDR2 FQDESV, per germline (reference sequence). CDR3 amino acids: CASSDLAAPHYEQYF. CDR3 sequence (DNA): TGTGCCAGCAGCGATCTAGCGGCCCCTCACTACGAGCAGTACTTC.